These T cell receptor beta chains were read from a single sample in a study of blood T cell repertoires in COVID-19. The table came from immunoSEQ multiplex PCR; TCRdb's copy has only in-frame clones and leaves some out. The data contain about 140,000 clones, around 84% of them singletons. Source material: peripheral blood. These receptors were collected from a man in his sixties with active or convalescent COVID-19. Each CDR3 is given without its conserved first and last residue. Fields, in order: CDR3 length, J gene, D gene, V gene, CDR3 protein. The D gene is left open where the match is weak.

>14|TRBJ1-5|NA|TRBV5-5
ASSLDPDPSNQPQH
>15|TRBJ1-1|NA|TRBV6-6
ASSPRLAALSNTEAF
>10|TRBJ2-5|NA|TRBV29-1
SGGQFQETQY
>12|TRBJ1-5|TRBD1|TRBV6-5
ASSGTVGNQPQH
>17|TRBJ1-6|TRBD1|TRBV3-1/TRBV3-2
ASSQDRGTGGYRNSPLH
>13|TRBJ1-2|TRBD1|TRBV7-9
ASSARQGTLNGYT
>9|TRBJ2-7|NA|TRBV11-3
ASTRGYEQY
>15|TRBJ2-1|NA|TRBV5-4
ASSLGSSTGSYNEQF
>9|TRBJ2-3|NA|TRBV20-1
SPRNSNTQY
>10|TRBJ2-3|NA|TRBV12-3/TRBV12-4
ASSFYTDTQY
>15|TRBJ2-3|TRBD2|TRBV9
ASSVAFSGGSTDTQY
>12|TRBJ2-5|NA|TRBV5-4
ASSLDTGSGTQY
>13|TRBJ2-5|TRBD1|TRBV6-2/TRBV6-3
ASSPQTGYEETQY
>14|TRBJ1-4|NA|TRBV5-1
ASSLVAAGTNEKLF
>12|TRBJ1-6|NA|TRBV5-1
ASSLDRVRSPLH
>13|TRBJ2-1|NA|TRBV6-6
ASSYSRGSYNEQF
>14|TRBJ2-1|TRBD2|TRBV3-1/TRBV3-2
ASSQSLSGRAGEQF
>17|TRBJ2-3|TRBD1|TRBV5-1
ASSLASDRGHWVTDTQY
>14|TRBJ2-1|NA|TRBV18
ASSPLAQVDNNEQF
>13|TRBJ2-5|NA|TRBV3-1/TRBV3-2
ASSQRGPYQETQY
>12|TRBJ1-1|NA|TRBV7-9
ASSLWGLNTEAF
>13|TRBJ1-2|NA|TRBV18
ASSPSTRGGYGYT
>14|TRBJ2-1|TRBD2|TRBV14
ASSQLAGGPYNEQF
>14|TRBJ1-6|NA|TRBV27
ASSPQRSSYNSPLH
>14|TRBJ1-3|NA|TRBV5-1
ASSQRGTSSGNTIY
>11|TRBJ1-1|NA|TRBV30
AWRKPGYTEAF
>14|TRBJ2-5|NA|TRBV6-5
ASSYRGSHPGETQY
>15|TRBJ1-1|NA|TRBV6-2/TRBV6-3
ASSYSILRGENTEAF
>11|TRBJ2-2|NA|TRBV5-1
ASSSRGGGELF
>11|TRBJ1-1|NA|TRBV11-3
ASSLLRDTEAF
>12|TRBJ1-2|TRBD1|TRBV28
ASSPGQGAFGYT
>16|TRBJ2-6|TRBD1|TRBV19
ASSIWVSGGAGANVLT
>12|TRBJ1-4|NA|TRBV19
ASSIQGSNEKLF
>12|TRBJ1-5|TRBD1|TRBV19
ATETGGWSQPQH